This TCR beta chain was sequenced during a study of blood T cell repertoires in COVID-19. Study at large: COVID-19 samples from acute and convalescent phases originated in the United States, Italy and Spain. PBMCs, B-cell-depleted T cells, or T cells were the source of the cDNA or gDNA that made up the material.

Some clones are missing from TCRdb's copy, which holds only in-frame ones; the method was immunoSEQ multiplex PCR. This table has under 100,000 clones, about 85% appearing once. The ends were cut back, 5 bases at V and 5 bases at J, with 12 bases in the middle. Germline CDR1 reads KGHDR; CDR2 reads SFDVKD. The length of the CDR3 is 14 residues. Specimen: peripheral blood. The chain couples TRBV24-1 to TRBJ1-5, with a weak D call TRBD1 (5 bases). The origin of this receptor is a woman in her 70s with active or convalescent COVID-19. The CDR3, as DNA: TGTGCCACCAGTGGGAGACAGAGCGATCAGCCCCAGCATTTT. This translates into CATSGRQSDQPQHF.